A single sample is the source of the 7 T cell receptor beta chains below, sequenced in a study of blood T cell repertoires in COVID-19. The repertoire was sequenced with immunoSEQ multiplex PCR; TCRdb's copy has only in-frame clones and lacks some. Altogether about 250,000 clones are present, about 85% being singletons, with the ten largest covering about 6%. Sequenced: PBMCs or T cells enriched from blood (not recorded which). Receptor source: a woman aged 25 to 39 with acute COVID-19.

This rearrangement joins TRBV27 to TRBJ1-1, with a weak D call TRBD1 (5 bases). Germline V gives CDR1 MNHEY, CDR2 SMNVEV (reference sequence). The CDR3 totals 13 residues. V lost 8 bases and J 1 base, leaving 11 bases between the germline ends. The CDR3 sequence: CASARQGNTEAFF. The CDR3 bases are TGTGCCAGCGCCCGGCAGGGGAACACTGAAGCTTTCTTT.

This clone was observed once. This chain uses TRBV3-1 (or the pseudogene TRBV3-2) with TRBJ1-1; tentative D call: TRBD1 (5 bases). Germline CDR1 reads LGHDT; CDR2 reads YNNKEL (reference sequence). The germline V and J ends were trimmed by 5 bases and 0 bases, with 7 bases remaining between them. CDR3 length: 13 residues. The CDR3 is CASSATVNTEAFF. CDR3 coding DNA: TGTGCCAGCAGCGCGACAGTGAACACTGAAGCTTTCTTT.

The rearrangement links TRBV15 to TRBJ2-3; D remains unclear. There are 15 residues in the CDR3. V gave up 1 base and J gave up 2 bases, with 10 bases separating them. Germline CDR1 and CDR2: LNHNV and YYDKDF (reference sequence). The CDR3 DNA is TGTGCCACCAGCAGAGTCGGCGGAAACACAGATACGCAGTATTTT. This gives the protein CATSRVGGNTDTQYF.

V gene TRBV9 combines with J gene TRBJ2-1; D is possibly TRBD1 (5 bases). The V end lost 4 bases, the J end lost 1 base, and 9 bases lay between the germline ends. This CDR3 is 14 amino acids long. Germline lookup yields CDR1 SGDLS and CDR2 YYNGEE. CDR3 sequence (DNA): TGTGCCAGCAGCTCCAGGGTTTCCTACAATGAGCAGTTCTTC. Amino acid sequence: CASSSRVSYNEQFF.

This clone has a handful of counts. The chain carries TRBV27 and TRBJ1-5, with 7 bases matching TRBD1. Germline V gives CDR1 MNHEY, CDR2 SMNVEV (reference sequence). V shed 4 bases, J shed 0 bases, and the junction held 12 bases outside the gene matches. The CDR3 loop spans 18 amino acids. The DNA of the CDR3 is TGTGCCAGCAGTTCCCGTTCCTCGACAGGGCCTAGCAATCAGCCCCAGCATTTT. Translating it yields CASSSRSSTGPSNQPQHF.

The chain combines TRBV7-6 with TRBJ1-1; TRBD1 might be the D (5 bases). Germline-derived CDR1 and CDR2 are SGHVS and FNYEAQ. The CDR3 is made up of 15 amino acids. Trimming removed 1 base from V and 5 bases from J, with 14 bases in between. CDR3 in amino acids: CASSLGAGRGTEAFF. The CDR3 region has the DNA TGTGCCAGCAGCTTAGGGGCAGGGAGGGGAACTGAAGCTTTCTTT.

This rearrangement joins TRBV30 to TRBJ1-4; 7 nucleotides agree with TRBD1. The CDR3 sequence is 13 residues long. V was pared by 7 bases and J by 7 bases, with 9 bases of the junction left unmatched. Germline V gene sequence: CDR1 GTSNPN, CDR2 SVGIG (reference sequence). CDR3 in amino acids: CAYDRDSGEKLFF. The CDR3 bases are TGTGCCTACGACAGGGATAGCGGTGAAAAACTGTTTTTT.